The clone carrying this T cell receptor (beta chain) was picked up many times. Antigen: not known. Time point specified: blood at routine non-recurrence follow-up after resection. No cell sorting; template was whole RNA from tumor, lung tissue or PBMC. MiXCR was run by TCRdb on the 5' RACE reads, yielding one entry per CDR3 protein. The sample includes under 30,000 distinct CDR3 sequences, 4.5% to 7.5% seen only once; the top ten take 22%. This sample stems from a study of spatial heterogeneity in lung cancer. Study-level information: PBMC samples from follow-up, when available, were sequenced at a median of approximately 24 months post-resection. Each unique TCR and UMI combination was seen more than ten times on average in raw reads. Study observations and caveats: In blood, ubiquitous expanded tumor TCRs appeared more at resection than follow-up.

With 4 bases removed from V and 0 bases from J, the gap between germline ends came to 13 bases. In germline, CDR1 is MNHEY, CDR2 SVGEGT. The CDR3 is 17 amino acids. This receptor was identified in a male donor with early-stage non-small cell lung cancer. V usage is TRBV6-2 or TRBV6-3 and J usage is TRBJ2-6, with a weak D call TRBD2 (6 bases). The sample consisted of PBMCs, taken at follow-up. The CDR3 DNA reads TGTGCCAGCAGTTCTCAGGGAGGCCTCTCTGGGGCCAACGTCCTGACTTTC. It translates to CASSSQGGLSGANVLTF.